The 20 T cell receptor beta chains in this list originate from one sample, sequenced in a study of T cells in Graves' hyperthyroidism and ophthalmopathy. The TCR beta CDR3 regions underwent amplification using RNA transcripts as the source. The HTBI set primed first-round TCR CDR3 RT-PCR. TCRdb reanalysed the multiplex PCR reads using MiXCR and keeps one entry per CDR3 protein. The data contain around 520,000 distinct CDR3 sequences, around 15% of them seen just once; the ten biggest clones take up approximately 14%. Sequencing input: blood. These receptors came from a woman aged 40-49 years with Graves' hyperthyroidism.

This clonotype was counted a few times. This chain's CDR3 is CASSAGQGIEEQYF. CDR3 DNA: TGTGCCAGTAGTGCCGGACAGGGGATCGAGGAGCAGTACTTC. The genes are TRBV19 and TRBJ2-7; the match to TRBD1 covers 9 bases. The J segment lost 7 bases and the V segment lost 5 bases, leaving 9 bases of the junction unmatched. Per the germline V gene, CDR1 is LNHDA and CDR2 is SQIVND (reference sequence). The CDR3 totals 14 residues.

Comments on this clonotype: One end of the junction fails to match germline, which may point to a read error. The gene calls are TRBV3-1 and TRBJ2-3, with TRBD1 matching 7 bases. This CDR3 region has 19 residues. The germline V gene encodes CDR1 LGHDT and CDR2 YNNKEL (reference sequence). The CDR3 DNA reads TGTGCCGGCAGCCAAGTCGGGGCGCTTGAGGGACAGACAACAGATACGCAGTATTTT. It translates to CAGSQVGALEGQTTDTQYF.

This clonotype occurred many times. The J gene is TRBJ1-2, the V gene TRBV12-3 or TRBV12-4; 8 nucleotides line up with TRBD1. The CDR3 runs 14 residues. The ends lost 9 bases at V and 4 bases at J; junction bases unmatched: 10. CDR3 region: CASMEQGVGYGYTF. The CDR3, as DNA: TGTGCCAGTATGGAACAGGGGGTTGGCTATGGCTACACCTTC.

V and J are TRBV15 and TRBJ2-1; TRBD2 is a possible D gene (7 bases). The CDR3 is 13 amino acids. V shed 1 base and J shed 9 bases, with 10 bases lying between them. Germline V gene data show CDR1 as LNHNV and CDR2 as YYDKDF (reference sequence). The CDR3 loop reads CATSRGGGGEQFF. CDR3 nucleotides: TGTGCCACCAGCAGAGGGGGAGGGGGTGAGCAGTTCTTC.

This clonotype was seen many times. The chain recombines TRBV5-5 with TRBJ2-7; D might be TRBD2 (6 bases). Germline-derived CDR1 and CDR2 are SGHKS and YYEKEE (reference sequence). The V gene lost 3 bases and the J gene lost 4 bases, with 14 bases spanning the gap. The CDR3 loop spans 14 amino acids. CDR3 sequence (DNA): TGTGCCAGCAGCTCCCGAGCTGGGACTTACGAGCAGTACTTC. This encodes CASSSRAGTYEQYF.

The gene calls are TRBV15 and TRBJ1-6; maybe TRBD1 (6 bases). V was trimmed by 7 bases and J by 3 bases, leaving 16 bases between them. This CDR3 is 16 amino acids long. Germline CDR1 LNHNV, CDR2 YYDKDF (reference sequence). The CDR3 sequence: CATKTDSSGYNSPLHF. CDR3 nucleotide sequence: TGTGCCACCAAGACGGACAGTTCGGGCTATAATTCACCCCTCCACTTT.

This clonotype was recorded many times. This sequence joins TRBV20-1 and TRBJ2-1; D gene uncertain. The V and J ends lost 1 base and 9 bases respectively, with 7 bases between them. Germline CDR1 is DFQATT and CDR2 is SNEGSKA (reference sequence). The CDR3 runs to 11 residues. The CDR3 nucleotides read TGCAGTGCTAGAGCTCCTACTGAGCAGTTCTTC. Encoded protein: CSARAPTEQFF.

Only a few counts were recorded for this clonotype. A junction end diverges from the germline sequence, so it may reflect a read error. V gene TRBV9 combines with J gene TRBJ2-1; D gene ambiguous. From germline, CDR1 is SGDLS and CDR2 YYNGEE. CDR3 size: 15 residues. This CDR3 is CASSVADLNYNEQLF. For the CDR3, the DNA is TGTGCCAGCAGTGTTGCCGACTTAAACTACAATGAGCAGCTCTTC.

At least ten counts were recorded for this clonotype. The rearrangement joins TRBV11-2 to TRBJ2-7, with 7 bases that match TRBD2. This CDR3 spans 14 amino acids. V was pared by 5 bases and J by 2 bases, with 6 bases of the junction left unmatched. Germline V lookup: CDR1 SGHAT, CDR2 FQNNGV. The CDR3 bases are TGTGCCAGCAGCCTAGCGGCGGTGACCTACGAGCAGTACTTC. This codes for CASSLAAVTYEQYF. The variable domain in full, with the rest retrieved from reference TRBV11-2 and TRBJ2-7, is EAGVAQSPRYKIIEKRQSVAFWCNPISGHATLYWYQQILGQGPKLLIQFQNNGVVDDSQLPKDRFSAERLKGVDSTLKIQPAKLEDSAVYLCASSLAAVTYEQYFGPGTRLTVT.

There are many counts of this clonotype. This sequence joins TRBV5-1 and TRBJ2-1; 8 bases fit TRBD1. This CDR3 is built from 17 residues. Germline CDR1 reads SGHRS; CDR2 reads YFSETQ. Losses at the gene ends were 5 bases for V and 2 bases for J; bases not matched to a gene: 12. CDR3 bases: TGCGCCAGCAGGCCGGACAGGGCGGGCCCAACCTACAATGAGCAGTTCTTC. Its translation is CASRPDRAGPTYNEQFF. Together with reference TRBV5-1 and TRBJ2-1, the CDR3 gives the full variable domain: KAGVTQTPRYLIKTRGQQVTLSCSPISGHRSVSWYQQTPGQGLQFLFEYFSETQRNKGNFPGRFSGRQFSNSRSEMNVSTLELGDSALYLCASRPDRAGPTYNEQFFGPGTRLTVL.

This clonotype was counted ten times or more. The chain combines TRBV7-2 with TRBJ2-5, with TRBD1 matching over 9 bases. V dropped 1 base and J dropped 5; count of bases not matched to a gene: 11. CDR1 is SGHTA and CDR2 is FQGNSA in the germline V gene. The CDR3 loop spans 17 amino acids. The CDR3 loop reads CASSLVGDRVRAETQYF. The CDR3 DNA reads TGTGCCAGCAGCTTAGTTGGGGACAGGGTTCGGGCCGAGACCCAGTACTTC.

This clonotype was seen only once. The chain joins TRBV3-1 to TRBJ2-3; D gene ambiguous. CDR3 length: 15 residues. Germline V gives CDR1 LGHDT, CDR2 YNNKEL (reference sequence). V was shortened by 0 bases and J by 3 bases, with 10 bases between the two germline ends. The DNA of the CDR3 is TGTGCCAGCAGCCAAGAAAACGCCAGAACAGATACGCAGTATTTT. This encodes CASSQENARTDTQYF.

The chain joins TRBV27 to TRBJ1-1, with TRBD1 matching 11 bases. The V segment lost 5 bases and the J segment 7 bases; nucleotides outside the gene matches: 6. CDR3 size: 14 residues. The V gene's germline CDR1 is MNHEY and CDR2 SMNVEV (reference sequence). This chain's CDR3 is CASSMDRGRNEAFF. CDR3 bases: TGTGCCAGCAGTATGGACAGGGGGCGTAATGAAGCTTTCTTT.

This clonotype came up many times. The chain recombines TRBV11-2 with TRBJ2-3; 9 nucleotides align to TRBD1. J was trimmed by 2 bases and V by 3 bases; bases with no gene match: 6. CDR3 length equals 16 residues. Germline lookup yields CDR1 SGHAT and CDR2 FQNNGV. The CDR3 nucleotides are TGTGCCAGCAGCTTGCAGGGACAGGGCCTCACAGATACGCAGTATTTT. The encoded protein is CASSLQGQGLTDTQYF.

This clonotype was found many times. CDR3 in amino acids: CAWSRGTGNYQPQHF. The CDR3 bases are TGTGCCTGGAGTAGGGGGACAGGGAATTATCAGCCCCAGCATTTT. The V call is TRBV30, the J call TRBJ1-5; 9 nucleotides agree with TRBD1. Losses at the gene ends were 2 bases for V and 5 bases for J; bases not matched to a gene: 7. The CDR3 covers 15 residues. Looked up from germline, CDR1 is GTSNPN and CDR2 is SVGIG (reference sequence).

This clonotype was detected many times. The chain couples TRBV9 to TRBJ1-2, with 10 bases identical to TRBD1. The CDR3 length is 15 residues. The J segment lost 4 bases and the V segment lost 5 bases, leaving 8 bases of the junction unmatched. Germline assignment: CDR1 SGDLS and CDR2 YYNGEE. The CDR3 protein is CASSPTGGGIYGYTF. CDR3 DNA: TGTGCCAGCAGTCCGACAGGGGGCGGGATCTATGGCTACACCTTC.

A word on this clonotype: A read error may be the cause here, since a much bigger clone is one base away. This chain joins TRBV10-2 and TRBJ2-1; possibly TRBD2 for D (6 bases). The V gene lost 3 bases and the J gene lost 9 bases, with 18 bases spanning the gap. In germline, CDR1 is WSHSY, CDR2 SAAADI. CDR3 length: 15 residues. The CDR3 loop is CASSDWAEGRGEQFF. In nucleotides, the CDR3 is TGCGCCAGCAGTGATTGGGCGGAGGGAAGGGGTGAGCAGTTCTTC.

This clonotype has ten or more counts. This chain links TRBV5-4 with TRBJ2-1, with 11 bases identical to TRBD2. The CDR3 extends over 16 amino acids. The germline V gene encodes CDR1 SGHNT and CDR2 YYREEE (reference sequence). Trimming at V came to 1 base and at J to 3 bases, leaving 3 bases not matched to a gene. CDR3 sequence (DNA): TGTGCCAGCAGCTTGACTAGCGGGAGTGTCTACAATGAGCAGTTCTTC. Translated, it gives CASSLTSGSVYNEQFF.

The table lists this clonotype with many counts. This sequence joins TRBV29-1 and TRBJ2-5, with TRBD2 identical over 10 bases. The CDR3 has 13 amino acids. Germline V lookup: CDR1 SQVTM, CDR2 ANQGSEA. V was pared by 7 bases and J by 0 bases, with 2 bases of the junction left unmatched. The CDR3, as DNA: TGCAGCGCAGCGGGAGGGAACCAAGAGACCCAGTACTTC. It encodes CSAAGGNQETQYF.

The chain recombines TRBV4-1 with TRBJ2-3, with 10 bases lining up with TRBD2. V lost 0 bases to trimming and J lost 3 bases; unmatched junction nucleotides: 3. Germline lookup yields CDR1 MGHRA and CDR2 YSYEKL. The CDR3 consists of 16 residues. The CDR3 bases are TGCGCCAGCAGCCAAGATACAGCGGGAGGGACAGATACGCAGTATTTT. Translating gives CASSQDTAGGTDTQYF.